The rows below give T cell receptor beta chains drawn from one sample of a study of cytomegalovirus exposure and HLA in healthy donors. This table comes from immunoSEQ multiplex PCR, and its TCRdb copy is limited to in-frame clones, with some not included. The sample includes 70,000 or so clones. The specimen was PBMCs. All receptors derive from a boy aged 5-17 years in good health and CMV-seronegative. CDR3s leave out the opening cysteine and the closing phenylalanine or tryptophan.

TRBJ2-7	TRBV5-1	ASSLRTGGLANYEQY
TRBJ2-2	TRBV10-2	ASSEGRDTGELF
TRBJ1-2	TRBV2	ASSERPRSGGYT
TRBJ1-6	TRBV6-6	ASSRDRNSPLH
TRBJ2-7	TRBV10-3	AISESDYGGSYEQY
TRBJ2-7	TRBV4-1	ASSQGLAPGYEQY
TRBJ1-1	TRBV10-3	AISESANSPTEAF
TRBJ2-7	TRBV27	ASSLYPGLREQY
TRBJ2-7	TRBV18	ASSPGQGNEQY
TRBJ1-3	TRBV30	AWRPWDRVIAIY
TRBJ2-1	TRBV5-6	ASSPDRGTSDNEQF
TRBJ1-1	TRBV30	AWHPGVGDTEDF
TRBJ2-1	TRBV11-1	ASSLVSAGAASDEQF
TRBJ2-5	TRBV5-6	ASSRPGRETQY
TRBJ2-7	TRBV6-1	ASSERTGNEQY
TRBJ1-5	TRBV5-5	ASSPGTVGVTPQH
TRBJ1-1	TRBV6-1	ASSQLTGSNTEAF
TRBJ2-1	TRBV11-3	ASSLGPSADEQF
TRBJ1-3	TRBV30	AWSGLTTGNTIY
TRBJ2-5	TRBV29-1	SVERLAGEETQY
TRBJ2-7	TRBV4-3	ASSQDSSGSAYEQY
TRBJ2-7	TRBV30	AWGHSGPYEQY
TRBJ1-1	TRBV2	ASSLQGYNEAF
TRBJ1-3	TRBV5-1	ASSAGQGAPGNTIY
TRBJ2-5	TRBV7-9	ASSLATSGGETQY
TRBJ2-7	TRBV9	ASSVAERGPYEQY
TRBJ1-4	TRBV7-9	ASSLDRGGEKLF